This T cell receptor (beta chain) was recorded in a study of metastatic and nonmetastatic thyroid tumors. Across the study: Samples came from malignant and benign thyroid patients, and repertoires were compared across blood and tumor or nodule tissue.

This clone came up a few times. TCRdb re-called clones via MiXCR from the PCR reads. This table has about 32,000 clones, about 30% appearing once. The V end lost 11 bases, the J end lost 3 bases, and 20 bases lay between the germline ends. Looked up from germline, CDR1 is MDHEN and CDR2 is SYDVKM. The CDR3 loop spans 15 amino acids. No patient received treatment before thyroid surgery. Sequenced input: tumor tissue. The chain uses TRBV28 and TRBJ1-5; TRBD1 is a possible D gene (5 bases). The receptor comes from a female donor with papillary thyroid cancer or a benign thyroid nodule (not recorded which). Some clones in this sample may be carry-over from other donors' samples. The CDR3 DNA reads TGTGCCCTGGGAAGGGGAGGGGCGGACAATCAGCCCCAGCATTTT. Translated, it gives CALGRGGADNQPQHF.